Sequencing of this TCR beta chain was carried out in a study of OX40 agonist ivuxolimab in advanced cancers. Profiling relied on immunoSEQ multiplex PCR, and the TCRdb table lists in-frame clones only, not all of them. The table has about 120,000 clones, 80% to 90% seen once. This TCR was recovered from an adult with an advanced solid tumor such as melanoma, head and neck, liver or kidney cancer. The material was CD4+ or CD8+ T cells sorted from blood, obtained in a trial of the OX40 agonist ivuxolimab.

DNA for the CDR3: TGTGCCAGCGGAAAATACGGGCGGGGGGCTGGAGATACGCAGTATTTT. It codes for CASGKYGRGAGDTQYF. This rearrangement joins TRBV28 to TRBJ2-3; 8 bases map to TRBD2. The CDR3 totals 16 residues. The trim removed 8 bases at V and 5 bases at J, leaving 15 bases unmatched. Germline CDR1 MDHEN, CDR2 SYDVKM.